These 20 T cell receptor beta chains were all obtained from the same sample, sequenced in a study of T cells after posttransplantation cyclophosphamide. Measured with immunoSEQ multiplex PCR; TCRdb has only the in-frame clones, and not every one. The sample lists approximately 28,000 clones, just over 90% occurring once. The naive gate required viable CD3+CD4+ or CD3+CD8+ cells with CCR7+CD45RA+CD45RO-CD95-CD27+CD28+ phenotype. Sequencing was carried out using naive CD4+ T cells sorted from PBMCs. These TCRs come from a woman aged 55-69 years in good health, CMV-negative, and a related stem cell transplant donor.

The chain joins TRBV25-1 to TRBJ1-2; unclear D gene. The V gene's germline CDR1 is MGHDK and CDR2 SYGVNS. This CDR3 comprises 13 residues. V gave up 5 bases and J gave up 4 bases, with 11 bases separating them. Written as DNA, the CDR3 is TGTGCCAGCAGTTCGGCACAGTTCTATGGCTACACCTTC. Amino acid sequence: CASSSAQFYGYTF.

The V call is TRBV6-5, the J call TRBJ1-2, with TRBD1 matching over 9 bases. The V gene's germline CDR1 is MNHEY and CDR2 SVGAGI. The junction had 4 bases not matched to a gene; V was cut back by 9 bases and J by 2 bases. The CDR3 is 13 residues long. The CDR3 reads CASGQGRNYGYTF. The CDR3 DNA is TGTGCCAGTGGACAGGGGCGGAACTATGGCTACACCTTC.

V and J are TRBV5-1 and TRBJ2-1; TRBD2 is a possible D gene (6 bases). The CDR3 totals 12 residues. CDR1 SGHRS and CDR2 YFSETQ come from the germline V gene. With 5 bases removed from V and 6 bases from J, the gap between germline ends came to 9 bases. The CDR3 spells CASRLTSNEQFF. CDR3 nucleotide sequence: TGCGCCAGCAGATTGACTAGCAATGAGCAGTTCTTC.

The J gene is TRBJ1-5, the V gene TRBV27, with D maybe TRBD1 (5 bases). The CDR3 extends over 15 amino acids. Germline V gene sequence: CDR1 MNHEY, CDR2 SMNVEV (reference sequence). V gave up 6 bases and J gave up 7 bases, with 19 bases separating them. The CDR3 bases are TGTGCCAGCAGCCGTCAGGGATTTGACGAGCAGCCCCAGCATTTT. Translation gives CASSRQGFDEQPQHF.

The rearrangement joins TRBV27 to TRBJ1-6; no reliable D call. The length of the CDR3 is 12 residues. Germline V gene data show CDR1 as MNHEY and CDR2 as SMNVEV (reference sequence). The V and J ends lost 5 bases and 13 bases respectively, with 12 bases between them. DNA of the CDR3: TGTGCCAGCAGTGTCACGGAGGGTCCCCTCCACTTT. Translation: CASSVTEGPLHF.

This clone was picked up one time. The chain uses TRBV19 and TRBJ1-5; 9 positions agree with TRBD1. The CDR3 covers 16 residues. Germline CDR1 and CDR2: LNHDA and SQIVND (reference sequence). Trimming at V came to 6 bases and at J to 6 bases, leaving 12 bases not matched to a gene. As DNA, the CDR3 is TGTGCCAGTAGCCTTACCGGGACAGGGACGGTTCAGCCCCAGCATTTT. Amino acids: CASSLTGTGTVQPQHF.

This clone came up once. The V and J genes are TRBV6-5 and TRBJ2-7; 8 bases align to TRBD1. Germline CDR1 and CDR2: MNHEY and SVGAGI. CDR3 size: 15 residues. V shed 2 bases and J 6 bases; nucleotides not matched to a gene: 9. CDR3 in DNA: TGTGCCAGCAGTTACACTGACAGGGGTGGCGTCGAGCAGTACTTC. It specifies CASSYTDRGGVEQYF.

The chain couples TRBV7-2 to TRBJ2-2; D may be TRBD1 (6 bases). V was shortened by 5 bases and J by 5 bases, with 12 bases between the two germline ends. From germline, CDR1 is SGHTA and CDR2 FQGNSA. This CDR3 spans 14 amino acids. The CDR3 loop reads CASSLLQGTGELFF. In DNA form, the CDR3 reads TGTGCCAGCAGCCTACTACAGGGAACCGGGGAGCTGTTTTTT.

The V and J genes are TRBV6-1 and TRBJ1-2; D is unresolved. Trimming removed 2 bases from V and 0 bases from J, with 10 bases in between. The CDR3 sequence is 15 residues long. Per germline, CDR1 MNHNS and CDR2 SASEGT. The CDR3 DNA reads TGTGCCAGCAGTGAAAGTGGAGGACCTAACTATGGCTACACCTTC. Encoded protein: CASSESGGPNYGYTF.

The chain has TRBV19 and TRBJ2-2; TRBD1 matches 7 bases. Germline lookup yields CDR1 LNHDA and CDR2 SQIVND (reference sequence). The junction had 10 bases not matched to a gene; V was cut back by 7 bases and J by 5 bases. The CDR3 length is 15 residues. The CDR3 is CASINPGQETGELFF. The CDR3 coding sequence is TGTGCCAGTATTAACCCCGGACAGGAGACCGGGGAGCTGTTTTTT.

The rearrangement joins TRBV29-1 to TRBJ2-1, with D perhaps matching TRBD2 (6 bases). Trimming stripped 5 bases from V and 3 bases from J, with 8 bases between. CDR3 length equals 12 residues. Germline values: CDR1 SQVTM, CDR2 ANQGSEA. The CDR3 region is CSVSGSYNEQFF. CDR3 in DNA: TGCAGCGTTTCCGGGAGCTACAATGAGCAGTTCTTC.

The CDR3 loop is CASSTGQFLANYGYTF. CDR3 in DNA: TGTGCCAGTAGTACCGGACAGTTTTTAGCTAACTATGGCTACACCTTC. V and J are TRBV19 and TRBJ1-2; D possibly corresponds to TRBD1 (6 bases). CDR3 length equals 16 residues. V was shortened by 4 bases and J by 0 bases, with 15 bases between the two germline ends. Germline CDR1 LNHDA, CDR2 SQIVND (reference sequence).

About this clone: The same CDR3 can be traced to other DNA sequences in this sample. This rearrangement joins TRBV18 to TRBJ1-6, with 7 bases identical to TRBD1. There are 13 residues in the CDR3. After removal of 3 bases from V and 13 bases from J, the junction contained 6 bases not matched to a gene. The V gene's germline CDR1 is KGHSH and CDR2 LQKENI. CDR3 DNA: TGTGCCAGCTCACCCGACAGGGCCTCCCCCCTCCACTTT. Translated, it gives CASSPDRASPLHF.

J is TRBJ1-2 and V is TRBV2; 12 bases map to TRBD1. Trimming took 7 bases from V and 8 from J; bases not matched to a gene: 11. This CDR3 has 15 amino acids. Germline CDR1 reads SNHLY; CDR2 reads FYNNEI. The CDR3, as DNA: TGTGCCAGCACTAGTTCCGGGACAGGGGGCGGAGGCTACACCTTC. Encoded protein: CASTSSGTGGGGYTF. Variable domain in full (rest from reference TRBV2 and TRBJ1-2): EPEVTQTPSHQVTQMGQEVILRCVPISNHLYFYWYRQILGQKVEFLVSFYNNEISEKSEIFDDQFSVERPDGSNFTLKIRSTKLEDSAMYFCASTSSGTGGGGYTFGSGTRLTVV.

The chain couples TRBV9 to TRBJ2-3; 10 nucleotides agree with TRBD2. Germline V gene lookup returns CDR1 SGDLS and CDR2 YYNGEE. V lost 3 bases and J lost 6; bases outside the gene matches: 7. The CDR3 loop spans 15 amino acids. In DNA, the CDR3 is TGTGCCAGCAGCGGATTTAGCGGGAGGTTGGATACGCAGTATTTT. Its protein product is CASSGFSGRLDTQYF.

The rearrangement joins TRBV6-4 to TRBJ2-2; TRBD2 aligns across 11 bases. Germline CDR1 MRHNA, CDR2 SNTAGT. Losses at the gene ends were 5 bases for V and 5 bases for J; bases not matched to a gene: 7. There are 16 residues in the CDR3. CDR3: CASSKTSGSGTGELFF. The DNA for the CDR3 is TGTGCCAGCAGTAAAACTAGCGGGAGTGGGACCGGGGAGCTGTTTTTT.

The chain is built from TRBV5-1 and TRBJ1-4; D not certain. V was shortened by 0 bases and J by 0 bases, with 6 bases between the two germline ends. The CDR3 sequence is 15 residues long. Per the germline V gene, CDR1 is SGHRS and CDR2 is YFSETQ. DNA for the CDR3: TGCGCCAGCAGCTTGGGACTTACAACTAATGAAAAACTGTTTTTT. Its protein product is CASSLGLTTNEKLFF.

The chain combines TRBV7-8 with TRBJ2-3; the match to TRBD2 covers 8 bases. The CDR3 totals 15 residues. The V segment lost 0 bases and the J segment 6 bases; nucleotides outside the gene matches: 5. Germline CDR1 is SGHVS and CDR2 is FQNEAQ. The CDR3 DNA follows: TGTGCCAGCAGCTTAGCTAGCGGGACTTCTGATACGCAGTATTTT. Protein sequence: CASSLASGTSDTQYF.

CDR3 nucleotides: TGTGCCAGCAGCTTAGGGTCCGCGGAGACCCAGTACTTC. Translation: CASSLGSAETQYF. The J gene is TRBJ2-5, the V gene TRBV7-8; no firm D call. Germline CDR1 SGHVS, CDR2 FQNEAQ. Trimming took off 1 base at V and 5 bases at J, with 8 bases between the two ends. The CDR3 loop spans 13 amino acids.

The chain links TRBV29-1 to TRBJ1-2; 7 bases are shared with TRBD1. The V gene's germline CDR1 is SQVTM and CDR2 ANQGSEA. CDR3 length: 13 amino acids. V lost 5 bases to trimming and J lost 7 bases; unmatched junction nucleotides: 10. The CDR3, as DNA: TGCAGCGTTACAGGGGCAAGAGGTCGTGGCTACACCTTC. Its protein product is CSVTGARGRGYTF. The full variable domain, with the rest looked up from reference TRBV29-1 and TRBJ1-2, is SAVISQKPSRDICQRGTSLTIQCQVDSQVTMMFWYRQQPGQSLTLIATANQGSEATYESGFVIDKFPISRPNLTFSTLTVSNMSPEDSSIYLCSVTGARGRGYTFGSGTRLTVV.